This entry is about one T cell receptor (beta chain). This entry comes from a study of blood T cell repertoires in COVID-19. V lost 6 bases to trimming and J lost 0 bases, with 16 bases between them. Germline values: CDR1 MNHNY, CDR2 SVGAGI (reference sequence). This CDR3 region has 16 residues. This table comes from immunoSEQ multiplex PCR, and its TCRdb copy is limited to in-frame clones, with some not included. The repertoire has around 250,000 clones, around 90% of them found once; the top ten carry 0.95% to 1.5%. The TCR was taken from a human donor in a cohort exposed to, infected with or recovered from COVID-19 (not recorded which). The donor label of this sample is uncertain. V and J are TRBV6-6 and TRBJ2-3; tentative D call: TRBD1 (5 bases). What was sequenced was PBMCs or T cells enriched from blood (not recorded which). The CDR3 is CASSRRQKSSTDTQYF. CDR3 sequence (DNA): TGTGCCAGCAGCCGCAGACAGAAATCTAGCACAGATACGCAGTATTTT.